Listed below are T cell receptor beta chains from one sample, sequenced in a study of T cell responses to AZD1222 COVID-19 vaccine. Only in-frame clones appear in the TCRdb table, and some are missing; sequencing was by immunoSEQ multiplex PCR. The sample has more than 100,000 clones; roughly 93% are singletons. The starting material was peripheral blood, obtained on day 0 of AZD1222 vaccination. The receptors come from an adult in good health. CDR3s include the opening cysteine and the closing phenylalanine or tryptophan. D genes are given only for firm matches. Only part of the rows carry a size: once, few, many, or a class if the clone is expanded.

clone_size: .; v_call: TRBV4-2; j_call: TRBJ2-3; d_call: TRBD2; cdr3_nt: TGTGCCAGCAGCCAACTAGCGGGAGAAGAAGATACGCAGTATTTT; cdr3_aa: CASSQLAGEEDTQYF
clone_size: .; v_call: TRBV30; j_call: TRBJ2-2; d_call: .; cdr3_nt: TGTGCCTGGAGTGTATCTGGGGCTATAATGCCCGGGGAGCTGTTTTTT; cdr3_aa: CAWSVSGAIMPGELFF
clone_size: .; v_call: TRBV28; j_call: TRBJ1-1; d_call: .; cdr3_nt: TGTGCCAGCAGACTACAGAGCGAGGGTGAAGCTTTCTTT; cdr3_aa: CASRLQSEGEAFF
clone_size: .; v_call: TRBV4-1; j_call: TRBJ1-4; d_call: .; cdr3_nt: TGCGCCAGCAGCCAAGTTGGGCTCCAAACTAATGAAAAACTGTTTTTT; cdr3_aa: CASSQVGLQTNEKLFF
clone_size: .; v_call: TRBV6-5; j_call: TRBJ2-2; d_call: .; cdr3_nt: TGTGCCAGCAGACTAGTTTTGAACACCGGGGAGCTGTTTTTT; cdr3_aa: CASRLVLNTGELFF
clone_size: .; v_call: TRBV2; j_call: TRBJ1-6; d_call: TRBD1; cdr3_nt: TGTGCCAGCACCGGACAGGGGGCTTCACCCCTCCACTTT; cdr3_aa: CASTGQGASPLHF
clone_size: .; v_call: TRBV3-1/TRBV3-2; j_call: TRBJ2-3; d_call: .; cdr3_nt: TGTGCCAGCAGCCAAGATCGCCCTGATGGGTTTAGCACAGATACGCAGTATTTT; cdr3_aa: CASSQDRPDGFSTDTQYF
clone_size: .; v_call: TRBV19; j_call: TRBJ1-5; d_call: TRBD1; cdr3_nt: TGTGCCAGTACCCGAAACAGGGGTCCCAATCAGCCCCAGCATTTT; cdr3_aa: CASTRNRGPNQPQHF
clone_size: .; v_call: TRBV30; j_call: TRBJ1-1; d_call: .; cdr3_nt: TGTGCCTGGGCCTACCGGGGGACGATCGGAGCTTTCTTT; cdr3_aa: CAWAYRGTIGAFF
clone_size: once; v_call: TRBV6-6; j_call: TRBJ1-6; d_call: .; cdr3_nt: TGTGCCAGCAGTTACAATTCACCCCTCCACTTT; cdr3_aa: CASSYNSPLHF
clone_size: few; v_call: TRBV13; j_call: TRBJ2-7; d_call: .; cdr3_nt: TGTGCCAATTATCAGGGGACGGACGAGCAGTACTTC; cdr3_aa: CANYQGTDEQYF
clone_size: .; v_call: TRBV27; j_call: TRBJ2-1; d_call: .; cdr3_nt: TGTGCCAGCAGTTTATCTAGAGGCGGAATCAGTGAGCAGTTCTTC; cdr3_aa: CASSLSRGGISEQFF
clone_size: .; v_call: TRBV2; j_call: TRBJ1-1; d_call: .; cdr3_nt: TGTGCCAGCAGACACCCGTACTTGAACACTGAAGCTTTCTTT; cdr3_aa: CASRHPYLNTEAFF
clone_size: .; v_call: TRBV5-6; j_call: TRBJ2-2; d_call: .; cdr3_nt: TGTGCCAGCGGGTTGGGGGGCTTAAACACCGGGGAGCTGTTTTTT; cdr3_aa: CASGLGGLNTGELFF
clone_size: .; v_call: TRBV18; j_call: TRBJ2-1; d_call: .; cdr3_nt: TGTGCCAGCTCACGTGAATCCTACAATGAGCAGTTCTTC; cdr3_aa: CASSRESYNEQFF
clone_size: once; v_call: TRBV4-1; j_call: TRBJ2-1; d_call: TRBD2; cdr3_nt: TGCGCCAGCAGCCTTAGCGGGCCCGAGCAGTTCTTC; cdr3_aa: CASSLSGPEQFF
clone_size: .; v_call: TRBV7-2; j_call: TRBJ1-1; d_call: .; cdr3_nt: TGTGCCAGCAGCTCAAACAGGGTAGGGGTGAACACTGAAGCTTTCTTT; cdr3_aa: CASSSNRVGVNTEAFF
clone_size: few; v_call: TRBV6-5; j_call: TRBJ1-5; d_call: .; cdr3_nt: TGTGCCAGCAAACGGGATAGCAATCAGCCCCAGCATTTT; cdr3_aa: CASKRDSNQPQHF
clone_size: once; v_call: TRBV3-1/TRBV3-2; j_call: TRBJ1-2; d_call: TRBD1; cdr3_nt: TGTGCCAGCAGCCGACAGGGGAGATATGGCTACACCTTC; cdr3_aa: CASSRQGRYGYTF
clone_size: .; v_call: TRBV19; j_call: TRBJ1-2; d_call: TRBD1; cdr3_nt: TGTGCCAGTAGTAAGACAGGGTTCTATGGCTACACCTTC; cdr3_aa: CASSKTGFYGYTF
clone_size: .; v_call: TRBV10-3; j_call: TRBJ1-2; d_call: .; cdr3_nt: TGTGCCATCAGTGAGGAGAGGTCTACTACTAACTATGGCTACACCTTC; cdr3_aa: CAISEERSTTNYGYTF
clone_size: .; v_call: TRBV5-6; j_call: TRBJ1-1; d_call: .; cdr3_nt: TGTGCCAGCAGCTCGAGGGGCCGTTCAAACACTGAAGCTTTCTTT; cdr3_aa: CASSSRGRSNTEAFF
clone_size: once; v_call: TRBV10-3; j_call: TRBJ1-2; d_call: .; cdr3_nt: TGTGCCATCAGTGATATCACTGATGCCAACTATGGCTACACCTTC; cdr3_aa: CAISDITDANYGYTF
clone_size: once; v_call: TRBV6-5; j_call: TRBJ1-2; d_call: TRBD1; cdr3_nt: TGTGCCAGCAGGAAGGACAGGGGGGATGGCTACACCTTC; cdr3_aa: CASRKDRGDGYTF
clone_size: .; v_call: TRBV19; j_call: TRBJ1-3; d_call: .; cdr3_nt: TGTGCCAGTAGGCTCACTCGCAGGGGAGAAAACACCATATATTTT; cdr3_aa: CASRLTRRGENTIYF
clone_size: .; v_call: TRBV5-1; j_call: TRBJ2-3; d_call: TRBD2; cdr3_nt: TGCGCCAGCAGCCCCGGGGGGGCGAACACAGATACGCAGTATTTT; cdr3_aa: CASSPGGANTDTQYF
clone_size: .; v_call: TRBV9; j_call: TRBJ2-1; d_call: .; cdr3_nt: TGTGCCAGCAGCGTAGGTAGGGGAGGTGAGCAGTTCTTC; cdr3_aa: CASSVGRGGEQFF
clone_size: .; v_call: TRBV11-2; j_call: TRBJ2-2; d_call: .; cdr3_nt: TGTGCCAGCAGCTTAAGCGGTGGCACCGGGGAGCTGTTTTTT; cdr3_aa: CASSLSGGTGELFF
clone_size: .; v_call: TRBV4-1; j_call: TRBJ1-2; d_call: .; cdr3_nt: TGCGCCAGCAGGGGACTGTCGGGGGGAAGGTATGGCTACACCTTC; cdr3_aa: CASRGLSGGRYGYTF
clone_size: .; v_call: TRBV4-1; j_call: TRBJ1-2; d_call: .; cdr3_nt: TGCGCCAGCAGCCAAGTGGGGGCGGGTGGTGGCTACACCTTC; cdr3_aa: CASSQVGAGGGYTF
clone_size: .; v_call: TRBV27; j_call: TRBJ1-1; d_call: TRBD1; cdr3_nt: TGTGCCAGCAGTTCGGGACAGAAGTTTACTGAAGCTTTCTTT; cdr3_aa: CASSSGQKFTEAFF
clone_size: .; v_call: TRBV28; j_call: TRBJ2-4; d_call: TRBD1; cdr3_nt: TGTGCCAGCAGTTCCGGACAGGGCATCCGGCGGAACATTCAGTACTTC; cdr3_aa: CASSSGQGIRRNIQYF
clone_size: once; v_call: TRBV12-3/TRBV12-4; j_call: TRBJ1-5; d_call: .; cdr3_nt: TGTGCCAGCAGCGACTCGAATCAGCCCCAGCATTTT; cdr3_aa: CASSDSNQPQHF
clone_size: few; v_call: TRBV6-5; j_call: TRBJ2-2; d_call: .; cdr3_nt: TGTGCCAGCAGTTACCAGGCTGTCCCCGGGGAGCTGTTTTTT; cdr3_aa: CASSYQAVPGELFF
clone_size: .; v_call: TRBV30; j_call: TRBJ2-2; d_call: .; cdr3_nt: TGTGCCTGGAGTGGTGAAATTTCCACCGGGGAGCTGTTTTTT; cdr3_aa: CAWSGEISTGELFF
clone_size: .; v_call: TRBV24-1; j_call: TRBJ2-5; d_call: .; cdr3_nt: TGTGCCACCAGTGATTTAGCAGAGGGAAGGCAAGAGACCCAGTACTTC; cdr3_aa: CATSDLAEGRQETQYF
clone_size: .; v_call: TRBV7-7; j_call: TRBJ2-3; d_call: .; cdr3_nt: TGTGCTAGCACCACCGGGGTTGCAGATACGCAGTATTTT; cdr3_aa: CASTTGVADTQYF
clone_size: .; v_call: TRBV2; j_call: TRBJ1-5; d_call: TRBD1; cdr3_nt: TGTGCCAGCAGGGTGACAGGGCATGGCAATCAGCCCCAGCATTTT; cdr3_aa: CASRVTGHGNQPQHF
clone_size: .; v_call: TRBV29-1; j_call: TRBJ1-1; d_call: .; cdr3_nt: TGCAGCGTTCGGGGAAACACTGAAGCTTTCTTT; cdr3_aa: CSVRGNTEAFF
clone_size: .; v_call: TRBV7-3; j_call: TRBJ1-4; d_call: .; cdr3_nt: TGTGCCAGCAGCCCCACAGGGTCAACTAATGAAAAACTGTTTTTT; cdr3_aa: CASSPTGSTNEKLFF
clone_size: .; v_call: TRBV6-5; j_call: TRBJ1-2; d_call: .; cdr3_nt: TGTGCCAGCAAATGGAACGGAGTCTATGGCTACACCTTC; cdr3_aa: CASKWNGVYGYTF
clone_size: .; v_call: TRBV4-1; j_call: TRBJ1-2; d_call: .; cdr3_nt: TGCGCCAGCAGCCAAGTTAGTTCCTATGGCTACACCTTC; cdr3_aa: CASSQVSSYGYTF
clone_size: .; v_call: TRBV19; j_call: TRBJ2-7; d_call: .; cdr3_nt: TGTGCCAGTAGTATAGCAATAGGCACCTTAATTGAGCAGTACTTC; cdr3_aa: CASSIAIGTLIEQYF
clone_size: .; v_call: TRBV4-2; j_call: TRBJ2-1; d_call: .; cdr3_nt: TGTGCCAGCAGCCAAGTAGCGGTCTCCTACAATGAGCAGTTCTTC; cdr3_aa: CASSQVAVSYNEQFF
clone_size: .; v_call: TRBV25-1; j_call: TRBJ1-4; d_call: TRBD1; cdr3_nt: TGTGCCAGCAGTGGGGACAGGGGGCCGGGAGTAGGAAAACTGTTTTTT; cdr3_aa: CASSGDRGPGVGKLFF
clone_size: .; v_call: TRBV23-1; j_call: TRBJ1-2; d_call: .; cdr3_nt: TGCGCCAGCAGTCGCTTGGCAACGCTTAACTATGGCTACACCTTC; cdr3_aa: CASSRLATLNYGYTF
clone_size: .; v_call: TRBV7-6; j_call: TRBJ2-7; d_call: .; cdr3_nt: TGTGCCAGCAGCTCGGCTTCCGAGCAGTACTTC; cdr3_aa: CASSSASEQYF
clone_size: .; v_call: TRBV29-1; j_call: TRBJ1-1; d_call: .; cdr3_nt: TGCAGCGTTGAGTCTAGGGGTGGTGACACTGAAGCTTTCTTT; cdr3_aa: CSVESRGGDTEAFF
clone_size: .; v_call: TRBV7-2; j_call: TRBJ2-3; d_call: .; cdr3_nt: TGTGCCAGCAGCTTAAACGCCGGTCCAGATACGCAGTATTTT; cdr3_aa: CASSLNAGPDTQYF
clone_size: few; v_call: TRBV5-4; j_call: TRBJ2-1; d_call: TRBD1; cdr3_nt: TGTGCCAGCCATATGACAGGGACCAATGAGCAGTTCTTC; cdr3_aa: CASHMTGTNEQFF
clone_size: .; v_call: TRBV7-2; j_call: TRBJ1-3; d_call: TRBD1; cdr3_nt: TGTGCCAGCAGCTTACTAGACAGGGCCGGAAACACCATATATTTT; cdr3_aa: CASSLLDRAGNTIYF
clone_size: few; v_call: TRBV18; j_call: TRBJ2-3; d_call: .; cdr3_nt: TGTGCCAGCTCACCACCGACAGATACGCAGTATTTT; cdr3_aa: CASSPPTDTQYF
clone_size: .; v_call: TRBV19; j_call: TRBJ1-2; d_call: .; cdr3_nt: TGTGCCAGTAGTATGCTCAGGGACCGCATTTTCTTC; cdr3_aa: CASSMLRDRIFF
clone_size: .; v_call: TRBV6-1; j_call: TRBJ1-6; d_call: .; cdr3_nt: TGTGCCAGCAGTGACCTCGTGACGCTCGGTTCACCCCTCCACTTT; cdr3_aa: CASSDLVTLGSPLHF